Following are 30 T cell receptor beta chains from one sample sequenced in a study of blood T cell repertoires in COVID-19 (dated by TCRdb to the early 2020s). Library creation used the immunoSEQ multiplex PCR assay. Not all clones reach the TCRdb copy of this immuneACCESS table, which keeps in-frame sequences only. Checked studies attribute under half of the gap to unresolved V genes and leave the rest unexplained. The sample yields 90,000 to 120,000 clones; about 90% were counted once. Together, the top ten hold 2% to 3% of the sample. Sequencing was performed on peripheral blood. The receptors derive from a human donor in a cohort sampled during active COVID-19.

The J gene is TRBJ2-4, the V gene TRBV5-6, with 7 bases identical to TRBD1. The germline CDR1 and CDR2 sequences are SGHDT and YYEEEE. The ends lost 3 bases at V and 8 bases at J; junction bases unmatched: 5. This CDR3 region has 13 residues. The CDR3 DNA is TGTGCCAGCAGCTGGGGACAGACAGACATTCAGTACTTC. Its translation is CASSWGQTDIQYF.

The chain joins TRBV6-5 to TRBJ1-1; 10 bases fit TRBD1. Germline lookup yields CDR1 MNHEY and CDR2 SVGAGI. Losses at the gene ends were 7 bases for V and 10 bases for J; bases not matched to a gene: 9. This CDR3 spans 13 amino acids. In DNA form, the CDR3 reads TGTGCCAGCACCCGCGGGGGGACAGGGGCAGCTTTCTTT. Protein sequence: CASTRGGTGAAFF.

This clone was recorded once. The gene calls are TRBV5-1 and TRBJ2-1; D remains ambiguous. The germline V and J ends were trimmed by 1 base and 0 bases, with 5 bases remaining between them. The CDR3 covers 14 residues. Germline CDR1 SGHRS, CDR2 YFSETQ. CDR3 coding DNA: TGCGCCAGCAGCTTGCTGAGCTCCTACAATGAGCAGTTCTTC. Protein: CASSLLSSYNEQFF.

In this sample, this clone turned up once. The V and J genes are TRBV10-2 and TRBJ2-3; 11 positions match TRBD2. CDR3 length equals 16 residues. Germline loops: CDR1 WSHSY, CDR2 SAAADI. V lost 2 bases, J lost 3 bases, and 4 bases stayed unmatched. The CDR3, as DNA: TGCGCCAGCAGTGAGCCTAGCGGGGGGTCGACAGATACGCAGTATTTT. Its translation is CASSEPSGGSTDTQYF.

The V call is TRBV2, the J call TRBJ2-3, with 10 bases that match TRBD2. Germline values: CDR1 SNHLY, CDR2 FYNNEI. The CDR3 has 15 residues. After removal of 7 bases from V and 0 bases from J, the junction contained 4 bases not matched to a gene. The CDR3 bases are TGTGCCAGCATGGTGGGACTAGCGAGCACAGATACGCAGTATTTT. It codes for CASMVGLASTDTQYF.

The V and J genes are TRBV19 and TRBJ2-3, with D possibly matching TRBD2 (6 bases). V lost 3 bases to trimming and J lost 2 bases, with 9 bases between them. Per germline, CDR1 LNHDA and CDR2 SQIVND (reference sequence). The CDR3 has 14 amino acids. DNA of the CDR3: TGTGCCAGTAGTATGGGGGGATTCACAGATACGCAGTATTTT. Amino acid sequence: CASSMGGFTDTQYF. The entire variable domain, with the rest obtained from reference TRBV19 and TRBJ2-3, is as follows: DGGITQSPKYLFRKEGQNVTLSCEQNLNHDAMYWYRQDPGQGLRLIYYSQIVNDFQKGDIAEGYSVSREKKESFPLTVTSAQKNPTAFYLCASSMGGFTDTQYFGPGTRLTVL.

The genes are TRBV6-2 or TRBV6-3 and TRBJ2-3; 7 bases line up with TRBD2. The germline gives CDR1 MNHEY, CDR2 SVGEGT. The CDR3 is 17 residues long. With V trimmed by 2 bases and J by 2 bases, 10 bases remained unmatched. CDR3 DNA: TGTGCCAGCAGTTACCGAGCCAGCGGGGCCACCACAGATACGCAGTATTTT. Residues: CASSYRASGATTDTQYF.

The rearrangement links TRBV7-3 to TRBJ2-5; D is perhaps TRBD2 (6 bases). Trimming removed 2 bases at V and 2 bases at J, with 9 bases between. Germline V gene sequence: CDR1 SGHTA, CDR2 FQGTGA. The CDR3 totals 14 residues. Here the CDR3 reads CASSLSGGQETQYF. The CDR3 DNA follows: TGTGCCAGCAGCTTATCCGGGGGTCAAGAGACCCAGTACTTC.

The CDR3 sequence: CASSPQGASTEAFF. For the CDR3, the DNA is TGTGCCAGCAGCCCGCAGGGGGCGAGCACTGAAGCTTTCTTT. V gene TRBV28 combines with J gene TRBJ1-1; TRBD1 matches 8 bases. Germline lookup yields CDR1 MDHEN and CDR2 SYDVKM. This CDR3 contains 14 residues. The V gene end was trimmed by 6 bases and the J gene end by 4 bases; junction bases not matched to a gene: 7.

The rearrangement uses TRBV2 and TRBJ2-7; 9 bases agree with TRBD1. After removal of 6 bases from V and 6 bases from J, the junction contained 3 bases not matched to a gene. Per the germline V gene, CDR1 is SNHLY and CDR2 is FYNNEI. The CDR3 has 12 amino acids. In nucleotides, the CDR3 is TGTGCCAGCAGACAGGGGGCTGCCGAGCAGTACTTC. Residues: CASRQGAAEQYF.

On this clone itself: Other DNA sequences from this sample encode an identical CDR3 as well. This chain connects TRBV5-4 to TRBJ1-2; 7 bases match TRBD1. The CDR3 runs 14 residues. Losses at the gene ends were 3 bases for V and 2 bases for J; bases not matched to a gene: 4. Germline CDR1 SGHNT, CDR2 YYREEE (reference sequence). The CDR3 nucleotides read TGTGCCAGCAGCTCCGGGACAGCCAACTATGGCTACACCTTC. It codes for CASSSGTANYGYTF.

The V gene is TRBV4-1, the J gene TRBJ2-7, with 9 bases aligning to TRBD1. Germline assignment: CDR1 MGHRA and CDR2 YSYEKL. The trim removed 0 bases at V and 5 bases at J, leaving 8 bases unmatched. The CDR3 loop spans 16 amino acids. The CDR3 is CASSQESTGGENEQYF. The CDR3 region has the DNA TGCGCCAGCAGCCAAGAGAGTACAGGGGGCGAAAACGAGCAGTACTTC.

The chain employs TRBV6-5 and TRBJ1-1, with D unresolved. CDR1 and CDR2 (germline): MNHEY, SVGAGI. V dropped 3 bases and J dropped 7 bases, with 12 bases sitting between them. CDR3 length equals 13 residues. CDR3 bases: TGTGCCAGCAGTTATAACAGCTTGGGTGAAGCTTTCTTT. This encodes CASSYNSLGEAFF.

The V and J genes are TRBV28 and TRBJ2-2; TRBD2 agrees at 8 bases. The CDR3 consists of 14 residues. CDR1 and CDR2 from the germline V gene are MDHEN and SYDVKM. With V trimmed by 8 bases and J by 1 base, 3 bases remained unmatched. CDR3 coding DNA: TGTGCCAGCCGACTAGCGATGAACACCGGGGAGCTGTTTTTT. The encoded protein is CASRLAMNTGELFF. Using reference TRBV28 and TRBJ2-2 for the parts outside the CDR3, the full variable domain is DVKVTQSSRYLVKRTGEKVFLECVQDMDHENMFWYRQDPGLGLRLIYFSYDVKMKEKGDIPEGYSVSREKKERFSLILESASTNQTSMYLCASRLAMNTGELFFGEGSRLTVL.

The chain employs TRBV5-6 and TRBJ1-2; 11 bases align to TRBD1. CDR1 is SGHDT, CDR2 YYEEEE, per germline. V dropped 3 bases and J dropped 6; count of bases not matched to a gene: 4. The CDR3 runs to 14 residues. CDR3 in DNA: TGTGCCAGCAGCTGGGGACAGGGGGTAGATGGCTACACCTTC. Translation gives CASSWGQGVDGYTF.

This sequence joins TRBV11-2 and TRBJ2-7; 9 nucleotides align to TRBD1. Per germline, CDR1 SGHAT and CDR2 FQNNGV. The V segment lost 5 bases and the J segment 3 bases; nucleotides outside the gene matches: 8. This CDR3 comprises 15 residues. The CDR3: CASSRQGQGNYEQYF. In nucleotides, the CDR3 is TGTGCCAGCAGCCGCCAGGGACAGGGAAACTACGAGCAGTACTTC.

This rearrangement joins TRBV19 to TRBJ2-7, with 7 bases matching TRBD1. The V gene end was trimmed by 6 bases and the J gene end by 3 bases; junction bases not matched to a gene: 8. Per the germline V gene, CDR1 is LNHDA and CDR2 is SQIVND (reference sequence). The CDR3 has 14 amino acids. The CDR3 region is CASRPRDSVYEQYF. In DNA form, the CDR3 reads TGTGCCAGTAGACCTCGGGACAGCGTCTACGAGCAGTACTTC.

The J gene is TRBJ2-5, the V gene TRBV20-1, with TRBD2 identical over 12 bases. The V and J ends lost 3 bases and 5 bases, in that order; junction bases with no gene match: 13. The CDR3 covers 17 residues. CDR1 is DFQATT, CDR2 SNEGSKA, per germline (reference sequence). CDR3: CSASKASGGAGAETQYF. Here the CDR3 DNA reads TGCAGTGCTAGTAAGGCTAGCGGGGGGGCCGGGGCGGAGACCCAGTACTTC.

CDR3 bases: TGCAGCGCCCGGAGGGGGCTTAACACTGAAGCTTTCTTT. It encodes CSARRGLNTEAFF. The V call is TRBV29-1, the J call TRBJ1-1; 7 nucleotides line up with TRBD1. The J segment lost 2 bases and the V segment lost 7 bases, leaving 7 bases of the junction unmatched. CDR1 is SQVTM, CDR2 ANQGSEA, per germline. The CDR3 totals 13 residues.

V is TRBV7-9 and J is TRBJ1-2, with D perhaps matching TRBD1 (5 bases). V shed 10 bases and J shed 8 bases, with 14 bases lying between them. The CDR3 length is 11 residues. Looked up from germline, CDR1 is SEHNR and CDR2 is FQNEAQ (reference sequence). As DNA, the CDR3 is TGTGCCATCCCAACAGGCCGAGGCTACACCTTC. Protein: CAIPTGRGYTF.

The rearrangement uses TRBV27 and TRBJ1-4, with D possibly TRBD1 on 6 matching bases. Germline V lookup: CDR1 MNHEY, CDR2 SMNVEV (reference sequence). This CDR3 region has 14 residues. V lost 6 bases, J lost 2 bases, and 10 bases lay in between. Here the CDR3 DNA reads TGTGCCAGCAGGATGGGGGCGACTAATGAAAAACTGTTTTTT. This translates into CASRMGATNEKLFF.

CDR3 loop: CASSLSGDTEAFF. In nucleotides, the CDR3 is TGTGCCAGCAGCTTATCAGGGGACACTGAAGCTTTCTTT. The chain uses TRBV7-6 and TRBJ1-1; D is perhaps TRBD1 (6 bases). Trimming removed 2 bases at V and 3 bases at J, with 7 bases between. This CDR3 is built from 13 residues. Per the germline V gene, CDR1 is SGHVS and CDR2 is FNYEAQ.

The rearrangement uses TRBV30 and TRBJ2-2, with D unresolved. CDR1 is GTSNPN, CDR2 SVGIG, per germline (reference sequence). V lost 7 bases, J lost 1 base, and 4 bases lay in between. CDR3 size: 11 residues. This CDR3 is CASQNTGELFF. The CDR3 nucleotides are TGTGCCTCCCAGAACACCGGGGAGCTGTTTTTT.

The V call is TRBV25-1, the J call TRBJ2-3; 8 bases are a match to TRBD1. Germline CDR1 is MGHDK and CDR2 is SYGVNS. CDR3 size: 14 residues. Germline trimming cut 5 bases from V and 1 base from J; bases unmatched to any gene: 2. CDR3 in amino acids: CASSKGQGTDTQYF. Written as DNA, the CDR3 is TGTGCCAGCAGTAAGGGACAGGGCACAGATACGCAGTATTTT. The full variable domain, in which reference TRBV25-1 and TRBJ2-3 provide the parts outside the CDR3, is EADIYQTPRYLVIGTGKKITLECSQTMGHDKMYWYQQDPGMELHLIHYSYGVNSTEKGDLSSESTVSRIRTEHFPLTLESARPSHTSQYLCASSKGQGTDTQYFGPGTRLTVL.

The gene calls are TRBV18 and TRBJ2-7; 7 positions match TRBD2. CDR3 length: 16 amino acids. Germline assignment: CDR1 KGHSH and CDR2 LQKENI. Losses at the gene ends were 3 bases for V and 7 bases for J; bases not matched to a gene: 15. CDR3 DNA sequence: TGTGCCAGCTCACCCCGACGTTCTAGCGGAGATGGGGAGCAGTACTTC. Encoded protein: CASSPRRSSGDGEQYF.

The chain combines TRBV6-5 with TRBJ1-5, with D perhaps TRBD1 (6 bases). This CDR3 has 14 residues. V was cut by 10 bases and J by 6 bases, with 19 bases left in between. The V gene's germline CDR1 is MNHEY and CDR2 SVGAGI. In nucleotides, the CDR3 is TGTGCCACCAGAGGAACAGGGACGGGTCAGCCCCAGCATTTT. Translation gives CATRGTGTGQPQHF.

This chain joins TRBV10-1 and TRBJ2-5, with D hard to call. Germline V CDR1 and CDR2: WNHNN, SYGVQD (reference sequence). Trimming shortened V by 3 bases and J by 4 bases, and 12 bases separated the two germline ends. The CDR3 sequence is 14 residues long. The CDR3 region has the DNA TGCGCCAGCAGTGACCCTCTTGGCGGAGAGACCCAGTACTTC. This codes for CASSDPLGGETQYF.

This sequence joins TRBV15 and TRBJ2-7; TRBD2 agrees at 8 bases. The CDR3 covers 14 residues. CDR1 is LNHNV and CDR2 is YYDKDF in the germline V gene (reference sequence). V was pared by 1 base and J by 1 base, with 0 bases of the junction left unmatched. The CDR3 is CATSRVAGSYEQYF. In nucleotides, the CDR3 is TGTGCCACCAGCAGAGTAGCGGGATCCTACGAGCAGTACTTC.

V usage is TRBV6-2 or TRBV6-3 and J usage is TRBJ2-1; 11 bases map to TRBD2. After removal of 6 bases from V and 15 bases from J, the junction contained 25 bases not matched to a gene. CDR3 length: 18 residues. CDR1 and CDR2 from the germline V gene are MNHEY and SVGEGT. Written as DNA, the CDR3 is TGTGCCAGCAGCCACCATCCTGGTGGGCTAGCGGGAGGTTTTCTAGGGTTCTTC. Translated: CASSHHPGGLAGGFLGFF.

The V gene is TRBV6-6, the J gene TRBJ2-7; TRBD2 matches 7 bases. CDR1 is MNHNY and CDR2 is SVGAGI in the germline V gene (reference sequence). The V segment lost 6 bases and the J segment 2 bases; nucleotides outside the gene matches: 13. The CDR3 spans 16 residues. CDR3 residues: CASRLDPGTNAYEQYF. DNA for the CDR3: TGTGCCAGCAGACTTGATCCCGGGACTAATGCCTACGAGCAGTACTTC.